The present entry profiles one T cell receptor (beta chain) with its context. Its matching antigen is unknown. This sample was taken from a study of T cell responses to AZD1222 COVID-19 vaccine. Findings and caveats of the study: CD4 TCRs linked to vaccination spanned spike, dominating at 160-218 and 743-854. Only after the peak T cell response were repertoires sampled.

The CDR3 runs to 14 residues. Per germline, CDR1 SGHRS and CDR2 YFSETQ. J was trimmed by 5 bases and V by 2 bases; bases with no gene match: 6. Libraries were prepared by immunoSEQ multiplex PCR; TCRdb keeps only in-frame clonotypes and omits some of them. The data show more than 90,000 clones, with over 75% seen just once and roughly 10% held by the top ten. The sequence was collected from an adult who received the AZD1222 COVID-19 vaccine. The V call is TRBV5-1, the J call TRBJ1-2; 7 bases match TRBD1. Sample: peripheral blood, taken 28 days after the second AZD1222 dose. CDR3 sequence reads: CASSFGDREYGYTF. DNA of the CDR3: TGCGCCAGCAGCTTCGGGGACAGAGAATATGGCTACACCTTC.